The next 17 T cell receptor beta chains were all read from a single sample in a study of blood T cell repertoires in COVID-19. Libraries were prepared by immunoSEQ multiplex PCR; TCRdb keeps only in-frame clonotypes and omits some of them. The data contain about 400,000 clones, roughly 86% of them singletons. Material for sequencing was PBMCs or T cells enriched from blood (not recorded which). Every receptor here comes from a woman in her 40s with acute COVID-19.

The CDR3 loop reads CASSFRAGFYEQYF. For the CDR3, the DNA is TGTGCCAGCAGTTTTAGAGCGGGGTTCTACGAGCAGTACTTC. The chain joins TRBV27 to TRBJ2-7; TRBD2 aligns across 7 bases. J was trimmed by 3 bases and V by 3 bases; bases with no gene match: 5. From germline, CDR1 is MNHEY and CDR2 SMNVEV (reference sequence). The CDR3 is 14 amino acids.

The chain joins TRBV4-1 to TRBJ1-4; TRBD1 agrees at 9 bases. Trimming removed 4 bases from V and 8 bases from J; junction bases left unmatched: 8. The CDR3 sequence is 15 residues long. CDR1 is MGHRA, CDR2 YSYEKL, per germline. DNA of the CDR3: TGCGCCAGCAGCCTAGCCGGGACAGGGCACGAAAAACTGTTTTTT. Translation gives CASSLAGTGHEKLFF.

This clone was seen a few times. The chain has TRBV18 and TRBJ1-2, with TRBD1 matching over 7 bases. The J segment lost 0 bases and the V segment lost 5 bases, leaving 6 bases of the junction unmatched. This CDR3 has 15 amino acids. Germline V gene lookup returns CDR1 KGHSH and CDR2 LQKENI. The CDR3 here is CASSTGTATNYGYTF. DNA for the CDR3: TGTGCCAGCTCAACCGGGACAGCTACTAACTATGGCTACACCTTC.

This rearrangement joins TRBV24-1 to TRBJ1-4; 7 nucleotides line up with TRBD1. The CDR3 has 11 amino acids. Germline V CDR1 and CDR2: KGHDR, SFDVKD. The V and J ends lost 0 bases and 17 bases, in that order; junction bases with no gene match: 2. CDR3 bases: TGTGCCACCAGTGATTTGCGGACAGGTTTTTTT. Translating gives CATSDLRTGFF.

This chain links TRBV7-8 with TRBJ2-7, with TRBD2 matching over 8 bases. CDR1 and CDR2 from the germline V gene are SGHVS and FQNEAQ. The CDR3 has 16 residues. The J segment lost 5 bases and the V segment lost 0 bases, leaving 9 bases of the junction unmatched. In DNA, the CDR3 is TGTGCCAGCAGCTTAGCCGGAAGCGGGGGTCCCAACGAGCAGTACTTC. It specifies CASSLAGSGGPNEQYF.

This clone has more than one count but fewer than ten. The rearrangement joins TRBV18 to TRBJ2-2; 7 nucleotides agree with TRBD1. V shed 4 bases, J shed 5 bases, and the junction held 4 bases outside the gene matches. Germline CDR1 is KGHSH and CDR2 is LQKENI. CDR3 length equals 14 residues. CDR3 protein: CASSQGARTGELFF. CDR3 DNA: TGTGCCAGCTCACAGGGGGCGAGGACCGGGGAGCTGTTTTTT.

The CDR3 loop reads CASTQTGSPDTQYF. The CDR3 DNA follows: TGTGCCAGCACGCAGACAGGGAGCCCAGATACGCAGTATTTT. V is TRBV19 and J is TRBJ2-3, with 7 bases that match TRBD1. The CDR3 sequence is 14 residues long. V was pared by 9 bases and J by 4 bases, with 10 bases of the junction left unmatched. Germline V gene lookup returns CDR1 LNHDA and CDR2 SQIVND (reference sequence).

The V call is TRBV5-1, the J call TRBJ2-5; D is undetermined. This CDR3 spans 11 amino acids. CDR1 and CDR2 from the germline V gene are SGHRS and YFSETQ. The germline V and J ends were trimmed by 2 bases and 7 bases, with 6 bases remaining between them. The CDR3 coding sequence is TGCGCCAGCAGCTTTGAGGCGACCCAGTACTTC. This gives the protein CASSFEATQYF.

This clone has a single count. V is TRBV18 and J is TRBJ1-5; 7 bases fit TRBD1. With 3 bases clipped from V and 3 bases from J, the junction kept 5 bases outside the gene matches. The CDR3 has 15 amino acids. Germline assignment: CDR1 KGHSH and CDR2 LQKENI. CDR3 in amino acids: CASSPPGQSNQPQHF. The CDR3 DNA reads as TGTGCCAGCTCACCCCCGGGACAGTCCAATCAGCCCCAGCATTTT.

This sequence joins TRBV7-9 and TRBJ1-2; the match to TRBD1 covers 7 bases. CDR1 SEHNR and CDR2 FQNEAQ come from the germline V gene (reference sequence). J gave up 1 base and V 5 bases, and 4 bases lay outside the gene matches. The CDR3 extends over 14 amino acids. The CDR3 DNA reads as TGTGCCAGCAGCGCGGGACAGAGTAACTATGGCTACACCTTC. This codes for CASSAGQSNYGYTF.

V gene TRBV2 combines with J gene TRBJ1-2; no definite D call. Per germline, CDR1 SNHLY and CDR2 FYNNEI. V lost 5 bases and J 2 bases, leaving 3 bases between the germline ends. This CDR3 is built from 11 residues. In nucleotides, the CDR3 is TGTGCCAGCAGTCAAAACTATGGCTACACCTTC. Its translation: CASSQNYGYTF.

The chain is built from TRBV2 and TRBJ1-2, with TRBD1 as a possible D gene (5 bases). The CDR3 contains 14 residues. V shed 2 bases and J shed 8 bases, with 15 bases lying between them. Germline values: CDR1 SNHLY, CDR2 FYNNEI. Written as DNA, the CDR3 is TGTGCCAGCAGTGAAAGGCAGGGTCAACGAGGCTACACCTTC. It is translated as CASSERQGQRGYTF.

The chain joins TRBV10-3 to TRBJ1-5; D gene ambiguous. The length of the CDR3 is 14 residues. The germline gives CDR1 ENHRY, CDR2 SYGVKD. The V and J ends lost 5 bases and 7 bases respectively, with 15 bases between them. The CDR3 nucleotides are TGTGCCATCAGTTACGACCGGGAATACCAGCCCCAGCATTTT. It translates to CAISYDREYQPQHF.

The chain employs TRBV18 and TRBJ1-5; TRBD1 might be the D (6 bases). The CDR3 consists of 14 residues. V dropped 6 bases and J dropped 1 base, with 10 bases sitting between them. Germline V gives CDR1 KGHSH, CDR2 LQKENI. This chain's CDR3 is CASSKGGSNQPQHF. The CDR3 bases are TGTGCCAGCTCTAAGGGGGGGAGCAATCAGCCCCAGCATTTT.

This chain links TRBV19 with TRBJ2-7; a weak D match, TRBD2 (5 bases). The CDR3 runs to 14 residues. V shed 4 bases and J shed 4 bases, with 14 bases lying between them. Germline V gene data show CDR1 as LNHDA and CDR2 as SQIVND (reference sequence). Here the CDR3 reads CASSKEDLLYEQYF. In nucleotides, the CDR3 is TGTGCCAGTAGTAAGGAGGACCTCCTATACGAGCAGTACTTC.

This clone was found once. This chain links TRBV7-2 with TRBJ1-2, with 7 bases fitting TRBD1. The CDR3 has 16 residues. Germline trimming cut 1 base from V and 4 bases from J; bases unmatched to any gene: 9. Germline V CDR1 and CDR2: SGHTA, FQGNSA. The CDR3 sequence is CASSLEGRTGSYGYTF. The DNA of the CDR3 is TGTGCCAGCAGCTTAGAGGGAAGGACAGGTTCCTATGGCTACACCTTC.

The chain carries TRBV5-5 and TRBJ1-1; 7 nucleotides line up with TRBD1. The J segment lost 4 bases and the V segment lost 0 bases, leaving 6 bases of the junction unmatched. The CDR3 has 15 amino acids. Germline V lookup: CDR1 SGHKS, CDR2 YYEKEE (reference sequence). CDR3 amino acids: CASSLADRRGTEAFF. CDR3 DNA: TGTGCCAGCAGCTTGGCGGACAGGAGGGGCACTGAAGCTTTCTTT.